The T cell receptor (beta chain) described here comes from a study of blood T cell repertoires in COVID-19. As for the study in general: The United States, Italy and Spain supplied acute and convalescent COVID-19 samples. T cells, B-cell-depleted T cells, or PBMCs supplied cDNA or gDNA.

This CDR3 contains 13 residues. CDR1 MDHEN and CDR2 SYDVKM come from the germline V gene. Losses at the gene ends were 5 bases for V and 7 bases for J; bases not matched to a gene: 6. For this clone: Other DNA variants within this sample encode the same CDR3.

As originally analysed: Researchers report that nucleated cell counts were estimated from reference gene primer amplification. Method: immunoSEQ multiplex PCR; TCRdb's copy keeps in-frame clones and lacks some. The V and J calls and clone size were taken over from that table, and D and trimming were inferred from the DNA. The sample carries roughly 170,000 clones, around 67% recorded once. This TCR derives from a woman aged 80 or over with acute or convalescent COVID-19. The sequenced sample was peripheral blood. The V and J genes are TRBV28 and TRBJ1-2; 8 bases agree with TRBD1. The CDR3, as DNA: TGTGCCAGCAGTCCCGGACAGGGTGGTGGCTACACCTTC. Amino acids: CASSPGQGGGYTF.